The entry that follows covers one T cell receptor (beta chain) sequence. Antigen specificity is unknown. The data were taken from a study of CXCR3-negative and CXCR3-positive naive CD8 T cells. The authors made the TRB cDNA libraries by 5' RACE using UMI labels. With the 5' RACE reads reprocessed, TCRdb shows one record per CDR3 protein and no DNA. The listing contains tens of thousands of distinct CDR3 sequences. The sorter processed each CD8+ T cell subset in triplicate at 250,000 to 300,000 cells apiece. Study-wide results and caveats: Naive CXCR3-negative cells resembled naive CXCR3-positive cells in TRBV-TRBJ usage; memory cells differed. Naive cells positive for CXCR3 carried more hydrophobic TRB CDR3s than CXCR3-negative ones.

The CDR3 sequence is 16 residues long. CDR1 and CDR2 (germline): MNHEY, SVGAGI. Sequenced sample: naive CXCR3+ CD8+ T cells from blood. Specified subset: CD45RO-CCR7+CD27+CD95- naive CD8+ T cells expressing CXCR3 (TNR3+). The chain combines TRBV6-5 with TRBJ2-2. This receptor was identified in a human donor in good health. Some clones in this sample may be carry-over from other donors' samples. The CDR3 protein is CASSQGSNANTGELFF.